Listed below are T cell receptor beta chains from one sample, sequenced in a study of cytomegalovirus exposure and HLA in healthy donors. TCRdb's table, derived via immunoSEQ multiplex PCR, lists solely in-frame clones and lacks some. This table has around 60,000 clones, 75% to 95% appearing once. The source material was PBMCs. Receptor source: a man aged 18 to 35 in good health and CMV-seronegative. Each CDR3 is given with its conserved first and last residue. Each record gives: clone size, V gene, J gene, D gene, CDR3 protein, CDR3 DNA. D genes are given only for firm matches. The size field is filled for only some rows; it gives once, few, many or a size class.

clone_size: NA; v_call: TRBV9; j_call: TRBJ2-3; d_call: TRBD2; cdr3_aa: CASSVGERGGDTQYF; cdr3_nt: TGTGCCAGCAGCGTAGGAGAGCGGGGTGGGGATACGCAGTATTTT
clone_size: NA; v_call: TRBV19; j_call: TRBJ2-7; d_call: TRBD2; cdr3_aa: CASRGVTGGILSYEQYF; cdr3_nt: TGTGCCAGTAGGGGGGTAACGGGAGGGATCCTCTCCTACGAGCAGTACTTC
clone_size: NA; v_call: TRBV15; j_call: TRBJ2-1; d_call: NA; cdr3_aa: CATSRGQNEQFF; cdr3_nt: TGTGCCACCAGCAGAGGGCAGAATGAGCAGTTCTTC
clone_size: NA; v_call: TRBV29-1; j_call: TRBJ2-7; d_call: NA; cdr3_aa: CSVVGASREQYF; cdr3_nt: TGCAGCGTTGTAGGGGCCTCCCGCGAGCAGTACTTC
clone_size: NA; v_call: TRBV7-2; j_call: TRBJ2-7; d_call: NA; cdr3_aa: CASSLAWAGKHEQYF; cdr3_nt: TGTGCCAGCAGCTTAGCCTGGGCAGGGAAGCACGAGCAGTACTTC
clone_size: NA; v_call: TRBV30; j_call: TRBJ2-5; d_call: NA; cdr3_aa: CAWSVNSYETQYF; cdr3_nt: TGTGCCTGGAGTGTAAACAGTTACGAGACCCAGTACTTC
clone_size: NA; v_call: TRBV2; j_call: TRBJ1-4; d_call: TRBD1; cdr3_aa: CASTAGQGGEKLFF; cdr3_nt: TGTGCCAGCACCGCTGGACAGGGCGGGGAGAAACTGTTTTTT
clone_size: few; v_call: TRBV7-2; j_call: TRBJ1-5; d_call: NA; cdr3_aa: CASSVGVGRSNQPQHF; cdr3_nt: TGTGCCAGCAGCGTAGGAGTGGGCCGTAGCAATCAGCCCCAGCATTTT
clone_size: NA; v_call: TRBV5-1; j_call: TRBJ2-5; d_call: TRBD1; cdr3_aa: CASAPSRGQGEAQYF; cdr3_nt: TGCGCCAGCGCACCCTCCAGGGGGCAGGGCGAGGCCCAGTACTTC
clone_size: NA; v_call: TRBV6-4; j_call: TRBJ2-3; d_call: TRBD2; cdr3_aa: CASKGLAGDGMQYF; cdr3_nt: TGTGCCAGCAAGGGACTAGCGGGAGATGGTATGCAGTATTTT
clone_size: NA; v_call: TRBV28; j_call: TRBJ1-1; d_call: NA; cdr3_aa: CASSLSQGLTEAFF; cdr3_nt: TGTGCCAGCAGTTTATCACAGGGTCTCACTGAAGCTTTCTTT
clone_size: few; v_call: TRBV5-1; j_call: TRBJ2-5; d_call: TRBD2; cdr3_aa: CASSLQAGGIQETQYF; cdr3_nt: TGCGCCAGCAGCTTACAAGCGGGGGGAATACAAGAGACCCAGTACTTC
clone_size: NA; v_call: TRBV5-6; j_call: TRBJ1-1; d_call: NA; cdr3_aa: CASSLASRQLNTEAFF; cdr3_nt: TGTGCCAGCAGCTTGGCTTCAAGACAATTGAACACTGAAGCTTTCTTT
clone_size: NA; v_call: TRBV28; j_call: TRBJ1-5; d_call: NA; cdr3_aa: CASSSQGLLGNQPQHF; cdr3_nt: TGTGCCAGCAGTTCCCAGGGCTTATTAGGCAATCAGCCCCAGCATTTT
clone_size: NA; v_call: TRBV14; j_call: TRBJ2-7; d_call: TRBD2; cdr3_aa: CASSPGWLAGSYEQYF; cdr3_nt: TGTGCCAGCAGCCCCGGTTGGCTAGCGGGATCCTACGAGCAGTACTTC
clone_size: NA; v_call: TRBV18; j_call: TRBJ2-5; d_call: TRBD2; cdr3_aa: CASSPRIREGETQYF; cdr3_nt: TGTGCCAGCTCACCACGGATCCGGGAGGGAGAGACCCAGTACTTC
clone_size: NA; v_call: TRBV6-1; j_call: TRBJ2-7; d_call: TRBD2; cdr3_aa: CATVGLAVYEQYF; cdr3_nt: TGTGCCACCGTCGGGCTAGCGGTGTACGAGCAGTACTTC
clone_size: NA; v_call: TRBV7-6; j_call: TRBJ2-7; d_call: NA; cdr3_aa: CASSLDRTSAYEQYF; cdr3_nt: TGTGCCAGCAGCTTAGATAGGACTTCAGCCTACGAGCAGTACTTC
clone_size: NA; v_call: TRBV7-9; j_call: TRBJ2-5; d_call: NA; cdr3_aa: CASTPGNQETQYF; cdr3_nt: TGTGCCAGCACCCCGGGGAACCAAGAGACCCAGTACTTC
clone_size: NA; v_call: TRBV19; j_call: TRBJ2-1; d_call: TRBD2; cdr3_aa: CASSIILAGATYNEQFF; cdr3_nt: TGTGCCAGTAGTATTATACTAGCGGGGGCTACCTACAATGAGCAGTTCTTC
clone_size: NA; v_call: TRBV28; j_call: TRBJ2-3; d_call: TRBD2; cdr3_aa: CASSLGGRNTDTQYF; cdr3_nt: TGTGCCAGCAGTTTGGGAGGGCGGAACACAGATACGCAGTATTTT
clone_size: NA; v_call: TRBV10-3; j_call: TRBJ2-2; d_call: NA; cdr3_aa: CAISDAGELFF; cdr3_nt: TGTGCCATCAGTGACGCCGGGGAGCTGTTTTTT
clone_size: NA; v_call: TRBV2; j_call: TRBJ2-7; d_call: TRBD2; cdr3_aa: CASTLRGGYEQYF; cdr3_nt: TGTGCCAGCACCCTCCGGGGGGGCTACGAGCAGTACTTC
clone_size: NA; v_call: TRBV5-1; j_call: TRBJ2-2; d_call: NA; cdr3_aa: CASSLRGLTNTGELFF; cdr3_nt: TGCGCCAGCAGCTTGAGGGGACTTACGAACACCGGGGAGCTGTTTTTT
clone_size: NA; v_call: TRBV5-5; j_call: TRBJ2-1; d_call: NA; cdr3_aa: CASRFSSVYNEQFF; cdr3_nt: TGTGCCAGCCGGTTTTCTAGCGTATACAATGAGCAGTTCTTC
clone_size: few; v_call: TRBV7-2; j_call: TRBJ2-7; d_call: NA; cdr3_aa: CASSFRRNSYEQYF; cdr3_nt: TGTGCCAGCAGCTTCCGCAGGAACTCCTACGAGCAGTACTTC
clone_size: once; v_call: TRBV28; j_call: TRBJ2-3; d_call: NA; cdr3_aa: CASGQRVTDTQYF; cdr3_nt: TGTGCCAGTGGACAGAGGGTCACAGATACGCAGTATTTT
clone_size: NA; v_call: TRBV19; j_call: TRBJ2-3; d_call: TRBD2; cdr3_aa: CASSIRTSGNSDTQYF; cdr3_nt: TGTGCCAGTAGTATTCGGACTAGCGGGAACTCAGATACGCAGTATTTT
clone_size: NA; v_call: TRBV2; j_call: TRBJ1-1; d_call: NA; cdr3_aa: CASNSVGANTEAFF; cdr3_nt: TGTGCCAGCAATTCGGTTGGGGCGAACACTGAAGCTTTCTTT
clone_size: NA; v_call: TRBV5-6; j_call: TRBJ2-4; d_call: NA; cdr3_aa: CASSTGPNIQYF; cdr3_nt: TGTGCCAGCTCGACAGGCCCAAACATTCAGTACTTC
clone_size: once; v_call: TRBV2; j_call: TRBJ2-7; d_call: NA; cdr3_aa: CASKQGPYEQYF; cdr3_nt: TGTGCCAGCAAACAGGGCCCCTACGAGCAGTACTTC
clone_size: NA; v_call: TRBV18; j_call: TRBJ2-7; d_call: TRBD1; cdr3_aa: CASSPTGGSYEQYF; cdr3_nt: TGTGCCAGCTCACCGACAGGGGGCTCGTACGAGCAGTACTTC
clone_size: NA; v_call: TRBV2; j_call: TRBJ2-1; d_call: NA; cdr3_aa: CASSERASEEVTFF; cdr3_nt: TGTGCCAGCAGTGAGAGGGCTAGCGAGGAGGTTACGTTCTTC
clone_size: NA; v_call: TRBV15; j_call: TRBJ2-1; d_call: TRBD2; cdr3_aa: CATSRDWTSGRNEQFF; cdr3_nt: TGTGCCACCAGCAGAGATTGGACTAGCGGGAGGAATGAGCAGTTCTTC
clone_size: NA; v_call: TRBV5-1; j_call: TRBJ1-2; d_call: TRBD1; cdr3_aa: CASSLEGIVAGGSYGYTF; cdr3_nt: TGCGCCAGCAGCTTGGAGGGAATAGTTGCAGGGGGCAGCTATGGCTACACCTTC
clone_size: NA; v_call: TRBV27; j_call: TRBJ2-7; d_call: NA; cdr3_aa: CASSLSVPRYIAYEQYF; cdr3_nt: TGTGCCAGCAGTTTATCGGTCCCGAGGTACATAGCCTACGAGCAGTACTTC
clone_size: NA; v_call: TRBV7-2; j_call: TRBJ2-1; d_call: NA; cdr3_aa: CASRRARGNNEQFF; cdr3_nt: TGTGCCAGCAGACGGGCCCGGGGGAACAATGAGCAGTTCTTC
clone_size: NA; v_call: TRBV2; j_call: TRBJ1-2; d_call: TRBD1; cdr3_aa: CASVTGGGRYGYTF; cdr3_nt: TGTGCCAGTGTGACAGGGGGCGGACGGTATGGCTACACCTTC
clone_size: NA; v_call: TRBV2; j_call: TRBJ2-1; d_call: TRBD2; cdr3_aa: CASSLGTSGTHEQFF; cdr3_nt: TGTGCCAGCAGTCTCGGGACTAGCGGGACCCATGAGCAGTTCTTC
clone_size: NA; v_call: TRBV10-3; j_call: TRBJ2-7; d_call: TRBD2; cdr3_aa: CAISSGTLHYEQYF; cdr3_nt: TGTGCCATCAGTAGCGGGACCCTCCACTACGAGCAGTACTTC
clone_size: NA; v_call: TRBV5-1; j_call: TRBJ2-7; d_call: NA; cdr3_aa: CASSLAGEQYF; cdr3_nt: TGCGCCAGCAGCTTGGCAGGGGAGCAGTACTTC
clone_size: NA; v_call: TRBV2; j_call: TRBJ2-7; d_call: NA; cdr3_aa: CASIFRGYEQYF; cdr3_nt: TGTGCCAGCATCTTCAGGGGATACGAGCAGTACTTC
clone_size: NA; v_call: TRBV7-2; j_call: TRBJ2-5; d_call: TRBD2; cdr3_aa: CASSFSTSGSGGETQYF; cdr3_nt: TGTGCCAGCAGCTTTTCGACTAGCGGGAGCGGTGGGGAGACCCAGTACTTC